The 13 T cell receptor beta chains below were found in one sample sequenced in a study of blood T cell repertoires in COVID-19. Data came from immunoSEQ multiplex PCR; TCRdb stores just in-frame clones and leaves some out. The sample lists 300,000 to 400,000 clones; more than 75% were seen once. Sequences were obtained from peripheral blood. These receptors all come from a woman between 55 and 75 years old with COVID-19, enrolled during active disease.

The chain joins TRBV7-9 to TRBJ2-7; tentatively, D is TRBD2 (6 bases). The CDR3 extends over 14 amino acids. V dropped 5 bases and J dropped 6 bases, with 17 bases sitting between them. The germline CDR1 and CDR2 sequences are SEHNR and FQNEAQ (reference sequence). The DNA for the CDR3 is TGTGCCAGCAGCCCCCCGGGGGTTACAAGCGAGCAGTACTTC. It is translated as CASSPPGVTSEQYF. The whole variable domain, filled in from reference TRBV7-9 and TRBJ2-7, reads DTGVSQNPRHKITKRGQNVTFRCDPISEHNRLYWYRQTLGQGPEFLTYFQNEAQLEKSRLLSDRFSAERPKGSFSTLEIQRTEQGDSAMYLCASSPPGVTSEQYFGPGTRLTVT.

The genes are TRBV6-5 and TRBJ1-1; TRBD1 agrees at 9 bases. Trimming removed 5 bases from V and 8 bases from J; junction bases left unmatched: 12. Germline V gives CDR1 MNHEY, CDR2 SVGAGI. The CDR3 is 15 amino acids. CDR3 residues: CASSTRDRVGGEAFF. Here the CDR3 DNA reads TGTGCCAGCAGTACCCGGGACAGGGTCGGAGGGGAAGCTTTCTTT.

The J gene is TRBJ1-1, the V gene TRBV12-5, with a possible D match to TRBD1 (6 bases). V dropped 9 bases and J dropped 4 bases, with 15 bases sitting between them. This CDR3 contains 13 residues. Germline CDR1 is LGHNT and CDR2 is FRNRAP. The CDR3: CASSYREGTEAFF. The CDR3 DNA reads as TGTGCTAGCTCCTACAGGGAGGGCACTGAAGCTTTCTTT.

The chain joins TRBV3-1 (or the pseudogene TRBV3-2) to TRBJ2-3; no reliable D call. CDR3 length equals 15 residues. Germline values: CDR1 LGHDT, CDR2 YNNKEL (reference sequence). Trimming took off 7 bases at V and 0 bases at J, with 14 bases between the two ends. DNA of the CDR3: TGTGCCAGCACCGCGGCGGAAATAAGCACAGATACGCAGTATTTT. Its translation: CASTAAEISTDTQYF.

For this clone: Other DNA sequences in the same sample also yield this CDR3. The gene calls are TRBV20-1 and TRBJ1-2, with no clear D. CDR3 size: 11 residues. V lost 6 bases and J lost 3, with 8 bases in between. The germline V gene has CDR1 DFQATT and CDR2 SNEGSKA (reference sequence). The CDR3 DNA is TGCAGTGCCCAGGTAGACTATGGCTACACCTTC. It encodes CSAQVDYGYTF.

V and J are TRBV7-8 and TRBJ2-3; 9 bases map to TRBD2. Germline CDR1 reads SGHVS; CDR2 reads FQNEAQ. CDR3 length equals 15 residues. V lost 4 bases, J lost 2 bases, and 4 bases stayed unmatched. Here the CDR3 reads CASSSTSGHTDTQYF. CDR3 nucleotides: TGTGCCAGCAGCTCAACTAGCGGGCACACAGATACGCAGTATTTT.

V and J are TRBV29-1 and TRBJ1-1; 7 bases agree with TRBD1. The CDR3 is made up of 13 amino acids. V lost 6 bases and J lost 4; bases outside the gene matches: 8. CDR1 and CDR2 from the germline V gene are SQVTM and ANQGSEA. DNA of the CDR3: TGCAGCGTCGAGACAGGGTATGGCACTGAAGCTTTCTTT. It yields the protein CSVETGYGTEAFF.

This chain connects TRBV24-1 to TRBJ2-2; 9 nucleotides agree with TRBD1. Germline V gene sequence: CDR1 KGHDR, CDR2 SFDVKD. The V gene end was trimmed by 4 bases and the J gene end by 3 bases; junction bases not matched to a gene: 5. The CDR3 sequence is 16 residues long. This chain's CDR3 is CATSDLGQGDTGELFF. Written as DNA, the CDR3 is TGTGCCACCAGTGACCTGGGACAGGGAGACACCGGGGAGCTGTTTTTT.

This clone was seen a handful of times. The chain has TRBV7-9 and TRBJ2-3; TRBD2 agrees at 8 bases. Looked up from germline, CDR1 is SEHNR and CDR2 is FQNEAQ (reference sequence). Losses at the gene ends were 1 base for V and 3 bases for J; bases not matched to a gene: 3. This CDR3 has 15 amino acids. The CDR3 DNA reads TGTGCCAGCAGCTTAGGTAGCGGGGTAACAGATACGCAGTATTTT. Translated, it gives CASSLGSGVTDTQYF.

This chain joins TRBV6-6 and TRBJ2-7; possibly TRBD1 for D (6 bases). The germline CDR1 and CDR2 sequences are MNHNY and SVGAGI (reference sequence). This CDR3 comprises 14 residues. The V gene lost 6 bases and the J gene lost 0 bases, with 12 bases spanning the gap. The CDR3 loop is CASRSGQTSYEQYF. The CDR3 DNA reads as TGTGCCAGCAGGTCCGGACAGACCTCCTACGAGCAGTACTTC.

The chain joins TRBV19 to TRBJ2-1; possible D gene TRBD2, 6 bases. Trimming took 4 bases from V and 2 from J, leaving 12 bases between them. CDR3 length: 15 residues. The germline V gene encodes CDR1 LNHDA and CDR2 SQIVND (reference sequence). This CDR3 reads CASSSGARPYNEQFF. The CDR3 nucleotides read TGTGCCAGTAGTAGCGGGGCCCGACCCTACAATGAGCAGTTCTTC.

This chain uses TRBV19 with TRBJ1-1, with 7 positions matching TRBD1. The CDR3 consists of 15 residues. Per germline, CDR1 LNHDA and CDR2 SQIVND (reference sequence). Losses at the gene ends were 6 bases for V and 1 base for J; bases not matched to a gene: 8. The CDR3 DNA is TGTGCCAGTAGGCGGAGGACAGGAACGAACACTGAAGCTTTCTTT. This encodes CASRRRTGTNTEAFF.

This clone was seen more than once but under ten times. The genes are TRBV2 and TRBJ2-2; D ambiguous. Germline CDR1 SNHLY, CDR2 FYNNEI. The CDR3 covers 11 residues. The V gene lost 5 bases and the J gene lost 5 bases, with 3 bases spanning the gap. CDR3 residues: CASSHTGELFF. The CDR3 DNA is TGTGCCAGCAGTCATACCGGGGAGCTGTTTTTT.